These T cell receptor beta chains were read from a single sample in a study of T cell responses to AZD1222 COVID-19 vaccine. Some clones are missing from TCRdb's copy, which holds only in-frame ones; the method was immunoSEQ multiplex PCR. The profile shows roughly 34,000 clones, less than 90% of them singletons. Sequencing was performed on peripheral blood, taken on day 0 of AZD1222 vaccination. These TCRs come from an adult in good health. Each CDR3 is given with its conserved first and last residue. Fields, in order: clone size, V gene, D gene, J gene, CDR3 DNA, CDR3 protein. The D gene is left open where the match is weak. Clone size is stated in some rows and not others, as once, few, many or a class when expanded.

clone size: .
V gene: TRBV2
D gene: .
J gene: TRBJ1-2
CDR3 DNA: TGTGCCAGCAGTGAAGCGTTGGCGGGAAGCTATGGCTACACCTTC
CDR3 protein: CASSEALAGSYGYTF

clone size: .
V gene: TRBV6-6
D gene: .
J gene: TRBJ2-1
CDR3 DNA: TGTGCCAGCAGGCAAGCGGCCAATACTCCTGAGCAGTTCTTC
CDR3 protein: CASRQAANTPEQFF

clone size: .
V gene: TRBV9
D gene: .
J gene: TRBJ2-3
CDR3 DNA: TGTGCCAGCAGCGCGGAGAATACGCAGTATTTT
CDR3 protein: CASSAENTQYF

clone size: .
V gene: TRBV28
D gene: .
J gene: TRBJ2-6
CDR3 DNA: TGTGCCAGCAGTTTTGAGGGTACCGGGGCCAACGTCCTGACTTTC
CDR3 protein: CASSFEGTGANVLTF

clone size: .
V gene: TRBV2
D gene: TRBD1
J gene: TRBJ2-3
CDR3 DNA: TGTGCCAGCAGTGATGAGGACAGGGGGCGCATAGATACGCAGTATTTT
CDR3 protein: CASSDEDRGRIDTQYF

clone size: .
V gene: TRBV18
D gene: .
J gene: TRBJ1-2
CDR3 DNA: TGTGCCAGCTCACCCCGTGGGGGGACCGCCTATGGCTACACCTTC
CDR3 protein: CASSPRGGTAYGYTF

clone size: .
V gene: TRBV16
D gene: .
J gene: TRBJ1-2
CDR3 DNA: TGTGCCAGCAGTCCCCAAGGGGGCTACACCTTC
CDR3 protein: CASSPQGGYTF

clone size: .
V gene: TRBV18
D gene: .
J gene: TRBJ2-7
CDR3 DNA: TGTGCCAGCTCACCATCAGCTCGGGGATACGAGCAGTACTTC
CDR3 protein: CASSPSARGYEQYF

clone size: .
V gene: TRBV5-4
D gene: .
J gene: TRBJ2-2
CDR3 DNA: TGTGCCAGCAGCCCCTCAGGGGTCCCCGGGGAGCTGTTTTTT
CDR3 protein: CASSPSGVPGELFF

clone size: .
V gene: TRBV11-2
D gene: .
J gene: TRBJ2-3
CDR3 DNA: TGTGCCAGCAGCTTAGTTCCCGCAGATACGCAGTATTTT
CDR3 protein: CASSLVPADTQYF

clone size: .
V gene: TRBV5-1
D gene: .
J gene: TRBJ2-7
CDR3 DNA: TGCGCCAGCAGCTTGTATCTACAGGGCAGCGAGCAGTACTTC
CDR3 protein: CASSLYLQGSEQYF

clone size: .
V gene: TRBV12-5
D gene: .
J gene: TRBJ2-7
CDR3 DNA: TGTGCTAGTTATAAGCGGGTCCCGCAGGACGAGCAGTACTTC
CDR3 protein: CASYKRVPQDEQYF

clone size: few
V gene: TRBV19
D gene: TRBD2
J gene: TRBJ2-7
CDR3 DNA: TGTGCCAGTAGTATAGCGGGGGGGCCCTACGAGCAGTACTTC
CDR3 protein: CASSIAGGPYEQYF

clone size: .
V gene: TRBV25-1
D gene: .
J gene: TRBJ1-6
CDR3 DNA: TGTGCCAGCAGTGAGTTTCATAATTCACCCCTCCACTTT
CDR3 protein: CASSEFHNSPLHF

clone size: .
V gene: TRBV21-1
D gene: .
J gene: TRBJ1-2
CDR3 DNA: TGTGCCATCAGAGGACAGGGAAACTATGGCTACACCTTC
CDR3 protein: CAIRGQGNYGYTF

clone size: .
V gene: TRBV3-1/TRBV3-2
D gene: .
J gene: TRBJ2-7
CDR3 DNA: TGTGCCAGCAGCCAAGAGGAGTTGGGGGCCTACGAGCAGTACTTC
CDR3 protein: CASSQEELGAYEQYF

clone size: .
V gene: TRBV6-2/TRBV6-3
D gene: .
J gene: TRBJ1-4
CDR3 DNA: TGTGCCAGCAGTTACGGCCAAGAGAATGAAAAACTGTTTTTT
CDR3 protein: CASSYGQENEKLFF

clone size: once
V gene: TRBV5-1
D gene: .
J gene: TRBJ2-3
CDR3 DNA: TGCGCCAGCAGCCGAATCATAAGCACAGATACGCAGTATTTT
CDR3 protein: CASSRIISTDTQYF

clone size: .
V gene: TRBV7-2
D gene: .
J gene: TRBJ2-3
CDR3 DNA: TGTGCCAGCAGCTTAGGATCTAGCGGCACAGATACGCAGTATTTT
CDR3 protein: CASSLGSSGTDTQYF

clone size: .
V gene: TRBV11-2
D gene: .
J gene: TRBJ1-2
CDR3 DNA: TGTGCCAGCAGCATACTCCGGGGCCTTACTCCCGGGGATGGCTACACCTTC
CDR3 protein: CASSILRGLTPGDGYTF

clone size: once
V gene: TRBV5-1
D gene: TRBD1
J gene: TRBJ2-7
CDR3 DNA: TGCGCCAGCAGCTTGGACCCGGGACAGCTTTCCTACGAGCAGTACTTC
CDR3 protein: CASSLDPGQLSYEQYF

clone size: .
V gene: TRBV27
D gene: .
J gene: TRBJ2-3
CDR3 DNA: TGTGCCAGCAGTCCGGGGACATCAGCAGATACGCAGTATTTT
CDR3 protein: CASSPGTSADTQYF

clone size: .
V gene: TRBV7-9
D gene: .
J gene: TRBJ2-1
CDR3 DNA: TGTGCCAGCAGCTTAGGTAATGAGCAGTTCTTC
CDR3 protein: CASSLGNEQFF

clone size: once
V gene: TRBV10-1
D gene: .
J gene: TRBJ2-1
CDR3 DNA: TGCGCCAGCAGTGCGACCGGGACGCGGGCGTTCTTC
CDR3 protein: CASSATGTRAFF

clone size: .
V gene: TRBV5-1
D gene: .
J gene: TRBJ1-1
CDR3 DNA: TGCGCCAGCAATCTCGGCCGGTCAGCGATGAACACTGAAGCTTTCTTT
CDR3 protein: CASNLGRSAMNTEAFF

clone size: .
V gene: TRBV7-7
D gene: TRBD1
J gene: TRBJ2-5
CDR3 DNA: TGTGCCAGCAGCGTTGGGGGGACAGGGGACCAAGAGACCCAGTACTTC
CDR3 protein: CASSVGGTGDQETQYF

clone size: .
V gene: TRBV10-2
D gene: .
J gene: TRBJ2-7
CDR3 DNA: TGCGCCAGCACTTCCCGAGTGGATGTCTACGAGCAGTACTTC
CDR3 protein: CASTSRVDVYEQYF

clone size: .
V gene: TRBV3-1/TRBV3-2
D gene: .
J gene: TRBJ2-3
CDR3 DNA: TGTGCCAGCAGCCATCGGAGCGGCAGCCAATGGCAGTATTTT
CDR3 protein: CASSHRSGSQWQYF

clone size: .
V gene: TRBV24-1
D gene: TRBD2
J gene: TRBJ2-6
CDR3 DNA: TGTGCCACCAGTGACTCGGGACTAGCGGGATTGTCTGGGGCCAACGTCCTGACTTTC
CDR3 protein: CATSDSGLAGLSGANVLTF

clone size: .
V gene: TRBV6-6
D gene: .
J gene: TRBJ2-3
CDR3 DNA: TGTGCCAGCAGCCATCCACAGGGAGGGGGCACAGATACGCAGTATTTT
CDR3 protein: CASSHPQGGGTDTQYF

clone size: .
V gene: TRBV2
D gene: TRBD2
J gene: TRBJ2-7
CDR3 DNA: TGTGCCAGCAGTGATAGGGCTAGCGGGACGTACGAGCAGTACTTC
CDR3 protein: CASSDRASGTYEQYF

clone size: .
V gene: TRBV25-1
D gene: .
J gene: TRBJ1-2
CDR3 DNA: TGTGCCAGCAGCACGCCAGGGATCTATGGCTACACCTTC
CDR3 protein: CASSTPGIYGYTF

clone size: once
V gene: TRBV4-3
D gene: .
J gene: TRBJ2-2
CDR3 DNA: TGCGCCAGCAGCCGAATCACGGGCGCGAACACCGGGGAGCTGTTTTTT
CDR3 protein: CASSRITGANTGELFF

clone size: .
V gene: TRBV18
D gene: .
J gene: TRBJ2-3
CDR3 DNA: TGTGCCAGCTCACTGACGGGTAGCACAGATACGCAGTATTTT
CDR3 protein: CASSLTGSTDTQYF

clone size: .
V gene: TRBV6-5
D gene: .
J gene: TRBJ1-1
CDR3 DNA: TGTGCCAGCAGTTACCAGGTTCCAGGGCTGGCTTTCTTT
CDR3 protein: CASSYQVPGLAFF

clone size: .
V gene: TRBV3-1/TRBV3-2
D gene: .
J gene: TRBJ2-7
CDR3 DNA: TGTGCCAGCGGGTGGGGGACAAACACCTACGAGCAGTACTTC
CDR3 protein: CASGWGTNTYEQYF

clone size: .
V gene: TRBV5-6
D gene: TRBD1
J gene: TRBJ1-6
CDR3 DNA: TGTGCCAGCAGCTCCGGGACAGGGGTTTATCCACCCCTCCACTTT
CDR3 protein: CASSSGTGVYPPLHF